This T cell receptor (beta chain) was captured in a study of blood T cell repertoires in COVID-19. On the study more broadly: COVID-19 samples from acute and convalescent phases originated in the United States, Italy and Spain. PBMCs, B-cell-depleted T cells, or T cells were the source of the cDNA or gDNA that made up the material.

Source study methods: The assay estimated nucleated cells by amplifying reference gene primers. Only in-frame clones appear in the TCRdb table, and some are missing; sequencing was by immunoSEQ multiplex PCR. That table furnishes V, J and clone size, whereas the DNA furnished D and trimming. The table has approximately 170,000 clones, around four fifths seen once. This clone came up a few times. Those enrolled in Seattle joined during active infection and were followed longitudinally afterward. The clonotype originates from a woman of 80 years or more with COVID-19, enrolled during active disease. Material for sequencing was peripheral blood.

CDR3 in DNA: TGTGCCAGCAGAAACAGGTTAGGCTCTGGGGCCAACGTCCTGACTTTC. Translating gives CASRNRLGSGANVLTF. The chain carries TRBV28 and TRBJ2-6, with a weak D call TRBD1 (5 bases). The length of the CDR3 is 16 residues. V dropped 6 bases and J dropped 0 bases, with 12 bases sitting between them. CDR1 and CDR2 (germline): MDHEN, SYDVKM.